This T cell receptor beta chain was recorded in a study of blood T cell repertoires in COVID-19. The CDR3 has 17 residues. The V and J ends lost 5 bases and 7 bases, in that order; junction bases with no gene match: 14. CDR1 is SEHNR and CDR2 is FQNEAQ in the germline V gene (reference sequence). Assay used: immunoSEQ multiplex PCR; TCRdb lists only in-frame clones, some missing. The sample lists about 59,000 clones; 90% to 95% were seen once. Sequenced input: peripheral blood. The gene calls are TRBV7-9 and TRBJ1-6; 7 bases are a match to TRBD1. The source is a human donor in a cohort sampled during active COVID-19. Here the CDR3 DNA reads TGTGCCAGCAGCCTTACAACCGGGACAGCCAACAATTCACCCCTCCACTTT. This encodes CASSLTTGTANNSPLHF.